This TCR beta chain was captured by sequencing in a study of cytomegalovirus exposure and HLA in healthy donors (dated by TCRdb to 2016 to 2017). As for the study more broadly: An earlier analysis of 587 of the donors reported around 280 Gb of sequence data and around 110 million unique TCR beta sequences obtained from about 180 million T cells. About 330 gigabases of sequencing data and around 80 million unique TCR sequences made up an early release that covered about 640 HLA-typed donors. Of the approximately 400 genotyped donors, approximately 80% fell in the genetic ancestry cluster associated with self-reported Caucasian donors. The aim of the study was to test whether cataloging public T cell receptors could identify signatures of past pathogen exposure. Using immunosequencing, the study profiled T cell repertoires from 550 to 750 subjects and related those repertoires to cytomegalovirus serostatus. Along with the roughly 700-subject first cohort, a separate validation cohort of over 90 different subjects was used. The study combined high-throughput TCR immunosequencing, statistical association of individual TCRs with disease status, and machine learning to predict cytomegalovirus infection status. To study patterns of TCR occurrence, a later analysis re-analyzed previously published TCR beta repertoires from 650 to 750 donors and added high-resolution HLA genotyping. Rather than using new phenotypic data, the later analysis identified candidate immune exposures from TCR beta sequences and from how often those sequences occurred across donors. In an earlier analysis of 587 of the donors, high-throughput TCR beta sequencing was used to judge whether each TCR beta V gene segment behaved as functional or pseudogenic. Donor age, sex, ethnicity and CMV serostatus were collected together with the repertoire data. A later genetic analysis took genome-wide SNP genotypes for about 65% of the 666 donors and used that subset as a discovery cohort. All discovery cohort repertoires had been generated using a single sequencing platform. Both class I and class II loci were covered by HLA typing, at four-digit resolution. Typing coverage differed by locus: A, B, C, DRB1 and DQB1 were typed in roughly 629-630 donors, DQA1 in about 500, DPA1 in around 610, and DPB1 in roughly 470. Several DR-DQ haplotypes were handled as single units for association and clustering, since linkage in the cohort was strong. Among 398 genotyped donors of the cohort, an average of approximately 240,000 unique TCR beta nucleotide sequences were sequenced per donor, around 18% of them non-productive. Overall results and qualifications from the work: Three of the identified cytomegalovirus-associated TCR beta chains were confirmed in vitro to be specific for cytomegalovirus antigens. For the cohort, immune exposure information was limited to CMV serostatus. In the study, around 150 TCR beta chains were listed as associated with cytomegalovirus. The presence/absence analyses assumed that sequencing depth was roughly uniform across donors, and that assumption may not be true. Most TCR sequences were seen in very few donors, while some public TCRs were found in many individuals. In a later genetic analysis, a missense DCLRE1C variant was associated with V-gene and J-gene trimming of TCR beta chains, and the association was replicated in an independent cohort. Compared with the approximately 670-donor mean, donors in an Asian-associated ancestry cluster had fewer N-insertions in productive TCRs, according to a later genetic analysis. Because counts were too low, roughly 18 rarely observed V segments, including chromosome 9 orphons, were left out of the earlier analysis of about 620 of the donors. A cluster of highly shared sequence variants was judged likely to represent a technical artifact of the sequencing pipeline. Most CMV-associated TCR beta chains appeared to be HLA-restricted in a later analysis, and the HLA associations seemed to be driven largely by CMV exposure. This cohort had only TCR beta chains sequenced, and the lack of alpha or paired-chain data limited which features could be detected. In a later analysis, several top co-occurrence clusters were reported to appear linked to parvovirus B19, influenza, CMV and Epstein-Barr virus. The classifier was reported to diagnose cytomegalovirus status with high specificity and sensitivity in both the original and validation cohorts. A further reported finding was that TCR beta sequences accurately predicted the HLA-A and HLA-B alleles for most subjects in the first cohort. When HLA alleles, especially DR and DQ, strongly co-occurred, attributing TCR associations to individual alleles was difficult. The 87-base-pair reads could not distinguish some IMGT-functional V segments, including TRBV6-2 and TRBV6-3, so those segments were excluded. According to a later analysis, TCR association rates differed among HLA loci, with DRB1 alleles showing the most associated TCRs and HLA-C alleles showing the fewest. An earlier analysis of approximately 570 of the donors showed that most TCR beta V segments appeared in productive rearrangements either about 87% or about 30% of the time, which broadly matched IMGT annotations. Linkage disequilibrium might explain the correlated functional status among segregating V segments, but an unknown experimental factor could not be ruled out. Specific HLA alleles were associated with 15,000 to 20,000 TCR beta sequences at a false discovery rate of 0.05 in a later analysis. Because HLA typing was missing for some donors at each locus, association tests included only the typed subset. The authors suggested that the approach could potentially be extended to other disease states and immunological phenotypes. In a later analysis, HLA-associated TCR beta chains were found to be more clonally expanded and to have lower generation probabilities than equally common non-associated chains.

Library preparation used the immunoSEQ multiplex PCR assay. For the multiplex PCR, a mixture combining 60 forward primers for TCR Vbeta segments and 13 reverse primers for TCR Jbeta segments was used. The CDR3 region of rearranged TCR beta genes was amplified from genomic DNA with a multiplex PCR assay. Amplified TCR beta libraries were sequenced as 87-base-pair reads on the Illumina HiSeq System. In the paper's pipeline: A later analysis counted about 76 million unique TCR beta chains across the 640 or so repertoires, and some 11 million of these chains were shared by at least two donors. Raw reads were error-corrected and collapsed into unique sequences with a nearest-neighbor algorithm that merged closely related sequences to remove PCR and sequencing errors. To assign V, D and J gene segments, CDR3 sequences were aligned to IMGT reference sequences. For a sequence to be retained, at least a six-nucleotide match to both a V gene segment and a J gene segment was required. Rearrangements were called productive when the CDR3 lacked stop codons and stayed in frame with V and J; all others were non-productive. CDR3 was defined by IMGT convention, running from the second conserved V-encoded cysteine to the conserved J-encoded phenylalanine. Sequences without an unambiguous match to a single V gene segment were excluded from the earlier analysis of about 600 of the donors. An earlier analysis of roughly 590 of the donors called V segments functional above 56.7% productive rearrangements and segregating when the between-donor standard deviation exceeded 5%. A statistical classification framework was built for diagnosing cytomegalovirus status from the catalog of TCR beta chain sequences. In a later analysis, V and J genes were assigned by comparing TCR nucleotide sequences against IMGT/GENE-DB human TR gene sequences. Using the TCRdist pipeline, a later analysis assigned CDR3 sequences along with most-parsimonious VDJ recombination scenarios. In a later analysis, every TCR beta chain was defined by the combination of its CDR3 amino acid sequence and its V-gene family, and reads without a unique V-gene family were dropped. In a later analysis, a few hundred highly shared, low-generation-probability nucleotide sequences were removed to address suspected cross-contamination and a sequencing artifact. A later analysis calculated a clonal expansion index for each public chain from normalized within-repertoire ranks of inferred template counts. Generation probabilities in a later analysis came from a VDJ recombination model fitted to out-of-frame rearrangements, and those results were checked against IGoR. Hypergeometric tests were used in a later analysis to score TCR-TCR, TCR-HLA and TCR-CMV co-occurrence, with a repertoire-size bias correction applied to the TCR pairs. In a later analysis, false discovery rates were estimated by permuting HLA or CMV assignments 20 times. In a later analysis, co-occurring TCRs were grouped using DBSCAN, with TCRdist sequence similarity added in when clustering inside HLA-allele-positive subsets. Co-occurrence clustering excluded repertoires with fewer than 30,000 or more than 120,000 public chains, plus five with anomalous nucleotide sharing. TCRdb provides this immuneACCESS table in a form limited to in-frame rearrangements. Some clones are lacking; in checked studies, under half of them reflect an unresolved V gene, and why the rest are absent is not known. V and J calls and clone size follow that table, whereas D and trimming were derived from the DNA. For this sample there are around 150,000 clones; approximately 77% appear just once. In total, the top ten clones hold 2% to 2.5% of the sample.

In this sample, this clone turned up a few times. Its binding antigen is unknown. No qualities accompany the bases; no much larger clone lies one base away. The cohort was made up of 666 healthy bone marrow donors. At the time of sampling, every cohort member was nominally healthy, though immune exposures that went unrecorded were likely present. The donor tested CMV seronegative and was one of the 352 seronegative cohort members. Each donor provided a peripheral blood sample, and peripheral blood mononuclear cells were used for TCR beta sequencing. Genomic DNA extraction from the blood cell samples was performed with the Qiagen DNeasy Blood Extraction Kit. Reading the germline V gene gives CDR1 MNHNS and CDR2 SASEGT. V and J are trimmed by 7 bases and 0 bases, and the gene matches miss 9 bases of the junction. From the cysteine up to the phenylalanine, the CDR3 has a length of 15 residues. The read is trimmed to its CDR3 DNA, 45 bases read in frame from base 1.

The clonotype comes from a man aged 25-40 years in good health and CMV-seronegative. This chain joins TRBV6-1 to TRBJ2-7; 7 bases in between match TRBD1. Sequenced: PBMCs. The CDR3 corresponds to CASTPTGTDSYEQYF. The nucleotide sequence reads as follows: TGTGCCAGCACTCCCACCGGGACAGACTCCTACGAGCAGTACTTC.